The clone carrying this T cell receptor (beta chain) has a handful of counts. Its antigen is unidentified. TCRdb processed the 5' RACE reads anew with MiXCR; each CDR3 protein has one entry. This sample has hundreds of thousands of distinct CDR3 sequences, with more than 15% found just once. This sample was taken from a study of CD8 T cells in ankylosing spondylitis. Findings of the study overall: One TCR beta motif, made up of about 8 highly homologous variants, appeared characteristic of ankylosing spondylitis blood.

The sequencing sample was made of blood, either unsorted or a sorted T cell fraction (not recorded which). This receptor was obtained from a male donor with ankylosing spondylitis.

CDR3 amino acids: CASGSSSYNEQFF. DNA of the CDR3: TGTGCCAGCGGTTCGTCGTCCTACAATGAGCAGTTCTTC. This chain connects TRBV12-3 or TRBV12-4 to TRBJ2-1; D unclear. V lost 8 bases and J lost 1, with 9 bases in between. The CDR3 totals 13 residues.